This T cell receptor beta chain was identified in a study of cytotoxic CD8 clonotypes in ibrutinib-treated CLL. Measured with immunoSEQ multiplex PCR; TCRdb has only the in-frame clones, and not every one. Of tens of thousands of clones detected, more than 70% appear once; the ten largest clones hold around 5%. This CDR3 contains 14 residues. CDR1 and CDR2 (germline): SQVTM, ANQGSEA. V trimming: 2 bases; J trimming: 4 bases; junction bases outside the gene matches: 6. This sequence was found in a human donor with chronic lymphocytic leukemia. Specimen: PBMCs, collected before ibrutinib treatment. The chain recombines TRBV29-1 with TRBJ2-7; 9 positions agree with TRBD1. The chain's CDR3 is CSVEYLTGGYEQYF. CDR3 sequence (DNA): TGCAGCGTTGAATATCTGACAGGGGGTTACGAGCAGTACTTC.